One sample yielded the 30 T cell receptor beta chains listed below, sequenced in a study of blood T cell repertoires in COVID-19. The protocol was immunoSEQ multiplex PCR, while the TCRdb copy is restricted to in-frame clones and leaves out a portion. The profile shows more than 200,000 clones, 70% to 90% of them singletons. The sample was peripheral blood. The receptors stem from a woman aged 60-75 years with COVID-19, enrolled during active disease.

This clone was counted once. The J gene is TRBJ2-1, the V gene TRBV18; 11 bases are shared with TRBD2. In germline, CDR1 is KGHSH, CDR2 LQKENI. CDR3 length: 16 residues. Germline trimming cut 5 bases from V and 7 bases from J; bases unmatched to any gene: 10. In nucleotides, the CDR3 is TGTGCCAGCTCAACTTATAGCGGGAGGGTGAGGAATGAGCAGTTCTTC. Amino acid sequence: CASSTYSGRVRNEQFF.

This clone was seen just once. This chain joins TRBV7-2 and TRBJ1-5; tentatively, D is TRBD1 (5 bases). V shed 1 base and J shed 7 bases, with 20 bases lying between them. The CDR3 runs to 17 residues. Germline CDR1 reads SGHTA; CDR2 reads FQGNSA. This CDR3 reads CASSLEAGGGPSQPQHF. In DNA form, the CDR3 reads TGTGCCAGCAGCTTAGAAGCCGGGGGAGGACCTTCACAGCCCCAGCATTTT.

The chain carries TRBV11-2 and TRBJ2-2, with TRBD2 matching over 15 bases. This CDR3 has 18 amino acids. J was trimmed by 5 bases and V by 5 bases; bases with no gene match: 9. The germline V gene encodes CDR1 SGHAT and CDR2 FQNNGV. The DNA for the CDR3 is TGTGCCAGCAGCCCCCGGACTAGCGGGAGGGCCGGGACCGGGGAGCTGTTTTTT. It yields the protein CASSPRTSGRAGTGELFF.

The chain joins TRBV10-3 to TRBJ2-7, with TRBD2 matching over 14 bases. Germline trimming cut 2 bases from V and 5 bases from J; bases unmatched to any gene: 11. CDR3 length: 18 amino acids. Germline CDR1 ENHRY, CDR2 SYGVKD. Here the CDR3 reads CAISENYGGTSGSNEQYF. The CDR3 DNA sequence: TGTGCCATCAGTGAGAACTACGGGGGGACTAGCGGGAGCAACGAGCAGTACTTC.

The J gene is TRBJ1-2, the V gene TRBV30, with 7 bases identical to TRBD1. Germline CDR1 and CDR2: GTSNPN and SVGIG (reference sequence). V dropped 1 base and J dropped 9; count of bases not matched to a gene: 11. The CDR3 totals 14 residues. CDR3 sequence reads: CAWSAGGTARSYTF. The CDR3 DNA follows: TGTGCCTGGAGTGCCGGCGGGACAGCCAGAAGCTACACCTTC.

A remark on this clone: This sample includes further DNA sequences coding for the same CDR3. This rearrangement joins TRBV18 to TRBJ2-6; 9 bases fit TRBD1. The CDR3 spans 18 residues. Germline lookup yields CDR1 KGHSH and CDR2 LQKENI. V shed 3 bases and J 1 base; nucleotides not matched to a gene: 7. CDR3 amino acids: CASSPRTGGGSGANVLTF. The CDR3, as DNA: TGTGCCAGCTCACCCCGAACAGGGGGCGGGTCTGGGGCCAACGTCCTGACTTTC.

This chain joins TRBV30 and TRBJ1-5, with D tentatively TRBD1 (5 bases). The CDR3 sequence is 13 residues long. Trimming removed 6 bases at V and 6 bases at J, with 15 bases between. Germline lookup yields CDR1 GTSNPN and CDR2 SVGIG (reference sequence). CDR3 region: CACGRGGVQPQHF. The CDR3 coding sequence is TGTGCCTGCGGGCGGGGGGGAGTTCAGCCCCAGCATTTT.

V and J are TRBV11-2 and TRBJ2-2; D gene unclear. This CDR3 is built from 14 residues. Trimming removed 7 bases at V and 1 base at J, with 10 bases between. Germline assignment: CDR1 SGHAT and CDR2 FQNNGV. This CDR3 reads CASTPVRNTGELFF. The CDR3 DNA reads as TGTGCCAGCACCCCCGTTCGGAACACCGGGGAGCTGTTTTTT.

This clone occurred a few times. The gene calls are TRBV3-1 (or the pseudogene TRBV3-2) and TRBJ1-1, with 7 bases matching TRBD1. The CDR3 has 14 amino acids. V lost 7 bases to trimming and J lost 2 bases; unmatched junction nucleotides: 7. Per the germline V gene, CDR1 is LGHDT and CDR2 is YNNKEL (reference sequence). The CDR3 here is CASMAGQINTEAFF. The DNA for the CDR3 is TGTGCCAGCATGGCGGGACAGATAAACACTGAAGCTTTCTTT.

This clone was detected only a few times. CDR3 amino acids: CASSPPGSVAEAFF. CDR3 in DNA: TGTGCCAGCAGCCCCCCTGGTAGTGTGGCTGAAGCTTTCTTT. This chain links TRBV7-3 with TRBJ1-1; D uncertain. The CDR3 is 14 amino acids. V was cut by 5 bases and J by 6 bases, with 16 bases left in between. The germline CDR1 and CDR2 sequences are SGHTA and FQGTGA.

V usage is TRBV27 and J usage is TRBJ2-1, with D possibly TRBD2 on 6 matching bases. Deletions cut 0 bases from V and 10 bases from J, with 13 bases between. CDR3 length: 14 residues. Per germline, CDR1 MNHEY and CDR2 SMNVEV (reference sequence). The CDR3 coding sequence is TGTGCCAGCAGTTTATCCTCCCGGGCGGGAGAGCAGTTCTTC. It yields the protein CASSLSSRAGEQFF.

The chain carries TRBV10-3 and TRBJ2-2, with 7 bases matching TRBD1. Losses at the gene ends were 10 bases for V and 0 bases for J; bases not matched to a gene: 5. The CDR3 consists of 14 residues. Germline CDR1 reads ENHRY; CDR2 reads SYGVKD. CDR3 coding DNA: TGTGCCACCAGAGGGACAGCGAACACCGGGGAGCTGTTTTTT. Translating it yields CATRGTANTGELFF.

The sample holds a few counts of this clone. The rearrangement links TRBV5-1 to TRBJ2-5; 10 bases are a match to TRBD2. From germline, CDR1 is SGHRS and CDR2 YFSETQ. The CDR3 is made up of 15 amino acids. Trimming at V came to 2 bases and at J to 3 bases, leaving 4 bases not matched to a gene. CDR3 DNA sequence: TGCGCCAGCAGCTTAGCGGGAGGGATGGAAGAGACCCAGTACTTC. Translation: CASSLAGGMEETQYF.

This clone was seen a handful of times. The chain uses TRBV14 and TRBJ2-5; possible D gene TRBD2, 7 bases. The CDR3 length is 14 residues. Per germline, CDR1 SGHDN and CDR2 FVKESK. Trimming removed 1 base from V and 5 bases from J, with 11 bases in between. As DNA, the CDR3 is TGTGCCAGCAGCCAAGGCGGGGGCCGGGAGACCCAGTACTTC. Protein product: CASSQGGGRETQYF.

The chain has TRBV30 and TRBJ1-6; TRBD1 agrees at 9 bases. Germline V gene sequence: CDR1 GTSNPN, CDR2 SVGIG (reference sequence). The CDR3 covers 15 residues. The junction had 5 bases not matched to a gene; V was cut back by 1 base and J by 7 bases. This CDR3 reads CAWSAYRGLNSPLHF. The CDR3 nucleotides read TGTGCCTGGAGTGCATACAGGGGGCTGAATTCACCCCTCCACTTT.

The DNA of the CDR3 is TGTGCCAGTAGAGTACTTCGCGGGACTAGCGGGACGAATGAGCAGTTCTTC. It codes for CASRVLRGTSGTNEQFF. The chain combines TRBV19 with TRBJ2-1, with 13 bases lining up with TRBD2. J was trimmed by 7 bases and V by 6 bases; bases with no gene match: 12. The CDR3 runs 17 residues. Germline V gene sequence: CDR1 LNHDA, CDR2 SQIVND (reference sequence).

The chain employs TRBV9 and TRBJ1-2, with 8 bases aligning to TRBD1. V dropped 0 bases and J dropped 8; count of bases not matched to a gene: 6. This CDR3 is 14 amino acids long. Germline assignment: CDR1 SGDLS and CDR2 YYNGEE. CDR3 DNA sequence: TGTGCCAGCAGCGTAGGGACAGGGATGATAGGCTACACCTTC. Translated, it gives CASSVGTGMIGYTF.

This chain uses TRBV14 with TRBJ1-5; TRBD1 matches at 7 bases. Germline loops: CDR1 SGHDN, CDR2 FVKESK. CDR3 size: 13 residues. Unmatched junction bases numbered 6, after V lost 3 bases and J lost 10 bases. The CDR3 is CASSQTGLGPQHF. The CDR3 coding sequence is TGTGCCAGCAGCCAGACAGGGCTAGGCCCCCAGCATTTT.

The chain uses TRBV6-5 and TRBJ2-5; D is undetermined. This CDR3 comprises 14 residues. Germline V gene data show CDR1 as MNHEY and CDR2 as SVGAGI. V gave up 6 bases and J gave up 0 bases, with 11 bases separating them. CDR3 bases: TGTGCCAGCAGCCGACAACGATACCAAGAGACCCAGTACTTC. Protein: CASSRQRYQETQYF.

The chain is built from TRBV4-3 and TRBJ1-3; possible D gene TRBD1, 5 bases. V lost 0 bases, J lost 2 bases, and 11 bases lay in between. The CDR3 covers 16 residues. CDR1 LGHNA and CDR2 YSLEER come from the germline V gene. The CDR3 nucleotides read TGCGCCAGCAGCCAAGATTGGGCAGGGACTGGAAACACCATATATTTT. Translated: CASSQDWAGTGNTIYF.

This clone was recorded once. The chain links TRBV28 to TRBJ1-5, with D uncertain. Looked up from germline, CDR1 is MDHEN and CDR2 is SYDVKM. This CDR3 is 12 amino acids long. V was clipped by 2 bases and J by 11 bases, with 10 bases between them. CDR3 in DNA: TGTGCCAGCAGTTTACCCCGTTATGCCCAGCATTTT. Translating gives CASSLPRYAQHF.

The chain employs TRBV18 and TRBJ1-6; 7 nucleotides line up with TRBD1. In germline, CDR1 is KGHSH, CDR2 LQKENI. The trim removed 4 bases at V and 6 bases at J, leaving 6 bases unmatched. This CDR3 contains 15 residues. The CDR3 DNA follows: TGTGCCAGCTCACTGCAGTCAGGGGGTAATTCACCCCTCCACTTT. Translation: CASSLQSGGNSPLHF.

This clone was picked up one time. The gene calls are TRBV2 and TRBJ2-1; 14 bases agree with TRBD2. Germline CDR1 is SNHLY and CDR2 is FYNNEI. Trimming removed 0 bases from V and 10 bases from J; junction bases left unmatched: 11. This CDR3 has 18 residues. CDR3 nucleotides: TGTGCCAGCAGTGAAGCCCCGGGACTAGCGGGGGCCTACAGGGAGCAGTTCTTC. It is translated as CASSEAPGLAGAYREQFF.

This clone was picked up one time. The chain has TRBV9 and TRBJ2-7; weak D call: TRBD2 (6 bases). V was pared by 3 bases and J by 6 bases, with 13 bases between. This CDR3 is built from 13 residues. Looked up from germline, CDR1 is SGDLS and CDR2 is YYNGEE. The CDR3 coding sequence is TGTGCCAGCAGCGGACGGGACGGGGGCGAGCAGTACTTC. This sequence encodes CASSGRDGGEQYF. Together with reference TRBV9 and TRBJ2-7, the CDR3 gives the full variable domain: DSGVTQTPKHLITATGQRVTLRCSPRSGDLSVYWYQQSLDQGLQFLIQYYNGEERAKGNILERFSAQQFPDLHSELNLSSLELGDSALYFCASSGRDGGEQYFGPGTRLTVT.

J is TRBJ1-3 and V is TRBV7-2; D unclear. This CDR3 has 14 residues. V gave up 0 bases and J gave up 4 bases, with 7 bases separating them. Germline V gene sequence: CDR1 SGHTA, CDR2 FQGNSA. CDR3 sequence reads: CASSLAPVGNTIYF. The CDR3 DNA follows: TGTGCCAGCAGCTTAGCGCCGGTAGGAAACACCATATATTTT.

CDR3 DNA: TGTGCCAGCAGCCGGAATACAGGGGCAGGCACTGAAGCTTTCTTT. This codes for CASSRNTGAGTEAFF. The chain couples TRBV7-6 to TRBJ1-1; TRBD1 matches 7 bases. V was clipped by 5 bases and J by 4 bases; unmatched bases: 10. CDR1 and CDR2 from the germline V gene are SGHVS and FNYEAQ. The CDR3 loop spans 15 amino acids.

This clone was counted only a few times. Since no conserved phenylalanine or tryptophan closes the CDR3, a read error is the likely cause. The DNA is left out, because the CDR3 cannot be placed on it with certainty; the CDR3 is given as TCRdb lists it. The genes are TRBV7-9 and TRBJ1-2; TRBD1, the table's D call, was not compared with the DNA. Germline-derived CDR1 and CDR2 are SEHNR and FQNEAQ (reference sequence). The CDR3 totals 12 residues, both ends included. This CDR3 is CASSLGQGAPVG.

CDR3 amino acids: CASSFNGDTNQPQHF. The CDR3 DNA reads as TGCGCCAGCAGCTTTAATGGGGACACCAATCAGCCCCAGCATTTT. This chain joins TRBV5-1 and TRBJ1-5; D may be TRBD1 (6 bases). Germline V gene sequence: CDR1 SGHRS, CDR2 YFSETQ. This CDR3 comprises 15 residues. The V gene lost 2 bases and the J gene lost 3 bases, with 12 bases spanning the gap.

The rearrangement uses TRBV28 and TRBJ1-5; D unclear. The CDR3 contains 16 residues. V was pared by 4 bases and J by 3 bases, with 16 bases between. The germline CDR1 and CDR2 sequences are MDHEN and SYDVKM. The CDR3 sequence is CASSYSQILFNQPQHF. For the CDR3, the DNA is TGTGCCAGCAGTTACAGCCAGATTCTTTTCAATCAGCCCCAGCATTTT.

The rearrangement uses TRBV27 and TRBJ2-1, with a weak D call TRBD2 (5 bases). Trimming left V 3 bases short and J 1 base short, with 13 bases between. The CDR3 contains 16 residues. Germline CDR1 is MNHEY and CDR2 is SMNVEV (reference sequence). DNA for the CDR3: TGTGCCAGCAGTTTCGGGATAGCGCCTTCCTACAATGAGCAGTTCTTC. The encoded protein is CASSFGIAPSYNEQFF.